One and the same sample provided the 21 T cell receptor beta chains below, sequenced in a study of regulatory T cells in long-lasting Graves disease. Stated time point: newly diagnosed GD, antithyroid drugs for less than 3 months. Researchers made the TCR library from RNA that was extracted from PBMCs. In building TCR beta libraries, iRepertoire HTBI primers were used together with Arm-PCR of CDR3 regions. TCRdb re-analysed the multiplex PCR reads in MiXCR, keeping a single row per CDR3 protein. Among about 370,000 distinct CDR3 sequences listed, roughly a sixth were seen once. Sequenced here: peripheral blood mononuclear cells (PBMCs), sampled at new diagnosis, from a patient treated with antithyroid drugs. The receptor source for this set is a female donor with Graves disease.

With respect to this clonotype: Only one base separates this from a far larger clonotype, so it likely reflects a read error. The chain links TRBV7-9 to TRBJ1-1, with D perhaps TRBD1 (5 bases). Germline V gene lookup returns CDR1 SEHNR and CDR2 FQNEAQ (reference sequence). The CDR3 length is 16 residues. Trimming shortened V by 2 bases and J by 10 bases, and 23 bases separated the two germline ends. CDR3 coding DNA: TGTGCCAGCAGCTTACAATACGGGGCCGACGGAACCGGAGCTTTCTTT. Translating gives CASSLQYGADGTGAFF.

This clonotype came up many times. The rearrangement links TRBV7-2 to TRBJ1-1; no clear D. The CDR3 is 14 residues long. From germline, CDR1 is SGHTA and CDR2 FQGNSA. V was trimmed by 6 bases and J by 1 base, leaving 12 bases between them. The CDR3 DNA sequence: TGTGCCAGCAGGGCTGGACGGGAGAACACTGAAGCTTTCTTT. Its translation: CASRAGRENTEAFF.

This clonotype was seen ten or more times. The chain carries TRBV11-2 and TRBJ2-4; D is possibly TRBD1 or TRBD2 (5 bases each). CDR1 SGHAT and CDR2 FQNNGV come from the germline V gene. Trimming shortened V by 5 bases and J by 1 base, and 15 bases separated the two germline ends. The CDR3 totals 16 residues. CDR3 coding DNA: TGTGCCAGCAGCAGGAATGGGGGTAGCGCCAAAAACATTCAGTACTTC. Its translation is CASSRNGGSAKNIQYF.

This clonotype occurred many times. V gene TRBV28 combines with J gene TRBJ1-1; 7 nucleotides match TRBD1. Looked up from germline, CDR1 is MDHEN and CDR2 is SYDVKM. This CDR3 region has 15 residues. J lost 1 base, V lost 5 bases, and 7 bases had no gene match. The CDR3 DNA reads TGTGCCAGCAGTCGGACAGGTACATGGAACACTGAAGCTTTCTTT. The encoded protein is CASSRTGTWNTEAFF. The whole variable domain, filled in from reference TRBV28 and TRBJ1-1, reads DVKVTQSSRYLVKRTGEKVFLECVQDMDHENMFWYRQDPGLGLRLIYFSYDVKMKEKGDIPEGYSVSREKKERFSLILESASTNQTSMYLCASSRTGTWNTEAFFGQGTRLTVV.

A few counts support this clonotype. The rearrangement joins TRBV2 to TRBJ1-3, with D possibly matching TRBD1 (5 bases). The germline gives CDR1 SNHLY, CDR2 FYNNEI. The V gene lost 5 bases and the J gene lost 1 base, with 15 bases spanning the gap. The CDR3 loop spans 16 amino acids. CDR3 DNA: TGTGCCAGCAGTCGAGAAGGGACGGCGTCTGGAAACACCATATATTTT. It yields the protein CASSREGTASGNTIYF.

This clonotype was counted a few times. The genes are TRBV27 and TRBJ2-3, with 7 bases that match TRBD1. The V segment lost 3 bases and the J segment 0 bases; nucleotides outside the gene matches: 6. Germline CDR1 reads MNHEY; CDR2 reads SMNVEV (reference sequence). This CDR3 region has 16 residues. The CDR3 DNA follows: TGTGCCAGCAGTTTGACAGGGCCCACTAGCACAGATACGCAGTATTTT. Its translation: CASSLTGPTSTDTQYF.

This chain joins TRBV18 and TRBJ2-3, with a weak D call TRBD2 (6 bases). The CDR3 is 16 residues long. Germline CDR1 is KGHSH and CDR2 is LQKENI. Trimming shortened V by 1 base and J by 3 bases, and 14 bases separated the two germline ends. Here the CDR3 reads CASSPLERVKTDTQYF. In DNA, the CDR3 is TGTGCCAGCTCACCACTAGAGCGGGTTAAAACAGATACGCAGTATTTT.

The rearrangement uses TRBV5-6 and TRBJ2-5; TRBD2 aligns across 9 bases. The CDR3 is made up of 14 amino acids. CDR1 is SGHDT and CDR2 is YYEEEE in the germline V gene. V lost 4 bases, J lost 6 bases, and 7 bases stayed unmatched. CDR3 DNA sequence: TGTGCCAGCAGCCTGCGGGGGGGCCCCAAGACCCAGTACTTC. This codes for CASSLRGGPKTQYF.

There are a few counts of this clonotype. The chain has TRBV14 and TRBJ2-7, with TRBD2 identical over 9 bases. The CDR3 consists of 17 residues. Per germline, CDR1 SGHDN and CDR2 FVKESK. V shed 2 bases and J 2 bases; nucleotides not matched to a gene: 10. In nucleotides, the CDR3 is TGTGCCAGCAGCCAATTAGGTCGGCTAGCGGGAACCTACGAGCAGTACTTC. Encoded protein: CASSQLGRLAGTYEQYF.

This clonotype was detected ten times or more. This rearrangement joins TRBV2 to TRBJ1-6; tentative D call: TRBD1 (5 bases). The ends were cut back, 7 bases at V and 8 bases at J, with 15 bases in the middle. CDR1 is SNHLY and CDR2 is FYNNEI in the germline V gene. CDR3 length equals 14 residues. This CDR3 reads CASTPRGEDSPLHF. The CDR3 nucleotides are TGTGCCAGCACTCCGAGAGGGGAGGATTCACCCCTCCACTTT.

This clonotype has only a few counts. This chain uses TRBV7-9 with TRBJ2-1; TRBD2 aligns across 11 bases. This CDR3 comprises 17 residues. V lost 7 bases to trimming and J lost 5 bases; unmatched junction nucleotides: 13. Germline loops: CDR1 SEHNR, CDR2 FQNEAQ (reference sequence). The CDR3 loop reads CASNSQLAGDGNNEQFF. The CDR3 DNA is TGTGCCAGCAACTCTCAACTAGCGGGAGACGGTAACAATGAGCAGTTCTTC.

This clonotype was detected many times. The chain employs TRBV3-1 and TRBJ1-4; D is unclear. The CDR3 has 15 residues. Germline loops: CDR1 LGHDT, CDR2 YNNKEL (reference sequence). Trimming took 0 bases from V and 8 from J, leaving 13 bases between them. The CDR3 region is CASSQDSSRSEKLFF. The DNA of the CDR3 is TGTGCCAGCAGCCAAGATTCCTCGCGAAGCGAAAAACTGTTTTTT.

The chain employs TRBV2 and TRBJ2-1; no firm D call. The ends were cut back, 4 bases at V and 2 bases at J, with 9 bases in the middle. Germline CDR1 and CDR2: SNHLY and FYNNEI. This CDR3 comprises 14 residues. CDR3 amino acids: CASSVGSPYNEQFF. The DNA for the CDR3 is TGTGCCAGCAGTGTAGGATCCCCCTACAATGAGCAGTTCTTC.

This clonotype was picked up a small number of times. V usage is TRBV4-1 and J usage is TRBJ2-1; TRBD2 aligns across 7 bases. This CDR3 region has 15 residues. The germline V gene encodes CDR1 MGHRA and CDR2 YSYEKL. Germline trimming cut 4 bases from V and 9 bases from J; bases unmatched to any gene: 12. CDR3 protein: CASSPEGEGPGEQFF. The CDR3 nucleotides are TGCGCCAGCAGCCCCGAAGGGGAGGGTCCGGGTGAGCAGTTCTTC.

Notes on this clonotype: A far larger clone lies a single base away; this is likely a read error. The chain couples TRBV28 to TRBJ2-4; D tentatively fits TRBD1 or TRBD2 (5 bases each). Near its end, the DNA agrees better with TRBJ2-5, so the J call may be wrong. The CDR3 consists of 14 residues. Germline CDR1 MDHEN, CDR2 SYDVKM. CDR3 sequence reads: CASSLSGTEGTQYF. CDR3 nucleotide sequence: TGTGCCAGCAGTTTATCTGGGACGGAAGGGACCCAGTACTTC.

This sequence joins TRBV5-4 and TRBJ2-5, with 10 bases aligning to TRBD1. Germline V gene data show CDR1 as SGHNT and CDR2 as YYREEE (reference sequence). This CDR3 has 16 amino acids. The J segment lost 4 bases and the V segment lost 4 bases, leaving 10 bases of the junction unmatched. The CDR3 region is CASSGISDRGRETQYF. In DNA, the CDR3 is TGTGCCAGCAGCGGTATAAGCGACAGGGGGCGAGAGACCCAGTACTTC.

Many counts were recorded for this clonotype. The CDR3 nucleotides are TGTGCCAGCAGTTACGGAGAAGAGACCCAGTACTTC. This gives the protein CASSYGEETQYF. The chain links TRBV6-5 to TRBJ2-5; the D is unclear. The germline V and J ends were trimmed by 2 bases and 3 bases, with 4 bases remaining between them. The CDR3 consists of 12 residues. Per germline, CDR1 MNHEY and CDR2 SVGAGI.

This clonotype was picked up many times. The chain recombines TRBV6-2 or TRBV6-3 with TRBJ1-1; weak D call: TRBD1 (6 bases). The length of the CDR3 is 13 residues. Germline V lookup: CDR1 MNHEY, CDR2 SVGEGT. Trimming took 2 bases from V and 5 from J, leaving 9 bases between them. The CDR3 DNA reads as TGTGCCAGCAGTTACGCCCAGGGGACTGAAGCTTTCTTT. Protein sequence: CASSYAQGTEAFF.

The chain uses TRBV6-9 and TRBJ2-5; 9 nucleotides match TRBD2. CDR3 size: 19 residues. Germline V lookup: CDR1 MNHGY, CDR2 SVAAGI. V was clipped by 3 bases and J by 1 base; unmatched bases: 15. DNA for the CDR3: TGTGCCAGCAGTTACGGCGCCGTGCGACTAGCGGTTTTCCAAGAGACCCAGTACTTC. It specifies CASSYGAVRLAVFQETQYF.

This clonotype was seen a handful of times. V and J are TRBV5-4 and TRBJ1-1; D possibly corresponds to TRBD1 (5 bases). Germline V CDR1 and CDR2: SGHNT, YYREEE (reference sequence). The ends were cut back, 0 bases at V and 6 bases at J, with 12 bases in the middle. The CDR3 is 14 amino acids. The CDR3 DNA sequence: TGTGCCAGCAGCTTGGCGGGCAGGGACGCTGAAGCTTTCTTT. Translated, it gives CASSLAGRDAEAFF.

This clonotype was seen ten or more times. V usage is TRBV12-3 or TRBV12-4 and J usage is TRBJ1-3; 8 bases fit TRBD1. V was clipped by 5 bases and J by 3 bases; unmatched bases: 3. This CDR3 is 14 amino acids long. The CDR3 DNA sequence: TGTGCCAGCAGTCGGGACAGGATTGGAAACACCATATATTTT. Amino acids: CASSRDRIGNTIYF.